A single sample gave rise to the 26 T cell receptor beta chains below, sequenced in a study of CD8 T cells in ankylosing spondylitis. TCRdb reanalysed the 5' RACE reads using MiXCR and keeps one entry per CDR3 protein. The top ten hold about 3.3% of the sample, which has under 150,000 distinct CDR3 sequences, roughly a tenth seen once. Sequenced input: blood, either unsorted or a sorted T cell fraction (not recorded which). These receptors all come from a male donor with ankylosing spondylitis or in good health (not recorded which).

In regard to this clonotype: This sequence may be a read error, since a much larger clone differs from it by one base. As DNA, the CDR3 is TGTGCCAGCAGCCAAGATACACAGGCGTCAGATACGCAGTATTTT. Translated: CASSQDTQASDTQYF. This chain uses TRBV4-2 with TRBJ2-3; D perhaps matches TRBD1 (5 bases). V was pared by 0 bases and J by 4 bases, with 11 bases between. The CDR3 sequence is 15 residues long. Germline V CDR1 and CDR2: LGHNA, YNFKEQ.

This clonotype was seen ten or more times. CDR3 nucleotides: TGTGCCACCAGCAGAGATCAAGGGGTCAGGGGAAACACCGGGGAGCTGTTTTTT. It encodes CATSRDQGVRGNTGELFF. The V gene is TRBV15, the J gene TRBJ2-2; D possibly corresponds to TRBD1 (6 bases). The CDR3 contains 18 residues. V lost 0 bases to trimming and J lost 2 bases, with 16 bases between them. Germline values: CDR1 LNHNV, CDR2 YYDKDF (reference sequence). The entire variable domain, with the rest obtained from reference TRBV15 and TRBJ2-2, is as follows: DAMVIQNPRYQVTQFGKPVTLSCSQTLNHNVMYWYQQKSSQAPKLLFHYYDKDFNNEADTPDNFQSRRPNTSFCFLDIRSPGLGDTAMYLCATSRDQGVRGNTGELFFGEGSRLTVL.

This clonotype came up many times. This chain links TRBV20-1 with TRBJ1-1; TRBD1 agrees at 9 bases. CDR1 DFQATT and CDR2 SNEGSKA come from the germline V gene (reference sequence). The V and J ends lost 6 bases and 12 bases, in that order; junction bases with no gene match: 11. The CDR3 totals 12 residues. The CDR3 sequence: CSAVRDRDLSFF. DNA of the CDR3: TGCAGTGCCGTGAGGGACAGGGATCTTTCTTTCTTT.

This CDR3 reads CAISIRTSGNRSSYNEQFF. In nucleotides, the CDR3 is TGTGCCATCAGTATAAGGACTAGCGGGAACCGAAGCTCCTACAATGAGCAGTTCTTC. This chain connects TRBV11-1 to TRBJ2-1, with 12 bases lining up with TRBD2. Germline values: CDR1 SGHAT, CDR2 FQDESV (reference sequence). J was trimmed by 0 bases and V by 10 bases; bases with no gene match: 16. The CDR3 spans 19 residues. The full variable domain, rest sourced from reference TRBV11-1 and TRBJ2-1, is EAEVAQSPRYKITEKSQAVAFWCDPISGHATLYWYRQILGQGPELLVQFQDESVVDDSQLPKDRFSAERLKGVDSTLKIQPAELGDSAMYLCAISIRTSGNRSSYNEQFFGPGTRLTVL.

This clonotype occurred many times. This chain links TRBV18 with TRBJ2-7, with no clear D. This CDR3 contains 15 residues. V was trimmed by 3 bases and J by 5 bases, leaving 17 bases between them. Germline V CDR1 and CDR2: KGHSH, LQKENI. The CDR3 bases are TGTGCCAGCTCACCTGTACAGATTCGATATAACGAGCAGTACTTC. Its protein is CASSPVQIRYNEQYF.

This clonotype was detected ten times or more. This chain uses TRBV11-2 with TRBJ2-1; 14 positions agree with TRBD2. The V gene end was trimmed by 0 bases and the J gene end by 7 bases; junction bases not matched to a gene: 5. The CDR3 is 17 amino acids. Germline CDR1 and CDR2: SGHAT and FQNNGV. As DNA, the CDR3 is TGTGCCAGCAGCTTAGATATCGGGACTAGCGGGAGAAATGAGCAGTTCTTC. Translation gives CASSLDIGTSGRNEQFF.

V and J are TRBV20-1 and TRBJ1-5; 9 nucleotides agree with TRBD1. Germline CDR1 is DFQATT and CDR2 is SNEGSKA (reference sequence). The V gene end was trimmed by 0 bases and the J gene end by 5 bases; junction bases not matched to a gene: 5. The length of the CDR3 is 15 residues. CDR3 nucleotides: TGCAGTGCTAGAGATCTCGACAGGGGGGATCAGCCCCAGCATTTT. Translating gives CSARDLDRGDQPQHF.

The sample holds many counts of this clonotype. This chain uses TRBV25-1 with TRBJ2-5; TRBD1 matches at 9 bases. The junction had 10 bases not matched to a gene; V was cut back by 6 bases and J by 5 bases. This CDR3 is built from 15 residues. Per the germline V gene, CDR1 is MGHDK and CDR2 is SYGVNS. The CDR3 DNA reads as TGTGCCAGCAGCCCCAACAGGGGGCTCGGGGAGACCCAGTACTTC. It translates to CASSPNRGLGETQYF.

J is TRBJ2-1 and V is TRBV20-1; 10 bases are a match to TRBD2. CDR3 size: 16 residues. Germline V lookup: CDR1 DFQATT, CDR2 SNEGSKA (reference sequence). With V trimmed by 5 bases and J by 6 bases, 13 bases remained unmatched. The CDR3 loop is CSAWASGRIGSNEQFF. The CDR3 DNA reads as TGCAGTGCTTGGGCTAGCGGGAGAATAGGTTCCAATGAGCAGTTCTTC.

This clonotype was counted a few times. V usage is TRBV20-1 and J usage is TRBJ1-1, with TRBD1 as a possible D gene (5 bases). Trimming took 4 bases from V and 11 from J, leaving 17 bases between them. The CDR3 runs 12 residues. Per the germline V gene, CDR1 is DFQATT and CDR2 is SNEGSKA (reference sequence). The CDR3 DNA reads TGCAGTGCTAAGAGAGTGGGGACGAAGGCTTTCTTT. It specifies CSAKRVGTKAFF.

This clonotype was found many times. The chain uses TRBV11-2 and TRBJ2-1, with a weak D call TRBD1 (5 bases). Germline lookup yields CDR1 SGHAT and CDR2 FQNNGV. The V gene lost 2 bases and the J gene lost 8 bases, with 19 bases spanning the gap. This CDR3 is built from 16 residues. The DNA for the CDR3 is TGTGCCAGCAGCTTATTTGGCAGGGTACTTTTGGATGAGCAGTTCTTC. This sequence encodes CASSLFGRVLLDEQFF. Full variable domain (rest looked up from reference TRBV11-2 and TRBJ2-1): EAGVAQSPRYKIIEKRQSVAFWCNPISGHATLYWYQQILGQGPKLLIQFQNNGVVDDSQLPKDRFSAERLKGVDSTLKIQPAKLEDSAVYLCASSLFGRVLLDEQFFGPGTRLTVL.

In this sample, this clonotype turned up many times. The V gene is TRBV29-1, the J gene TRBJ1-3; D not certain. Trimming stripped 1 base from V and 4 bases from J, with 11 bases between. This CDR3 comprises 14 residues. The germline V gene has CDR1 SQVTM and CDR2 ANQGSEA. CDR3 DNA sequence: TGCAGCGTTGAAGTAGGAGGTGACGGAAACACCATATATTTT. This gives the protein CSVEVGGDGNTIYF.

With regard to this clonotype: This may be a read error, as it is one base from a much larger clone. This sequence joins TRBV10-3 and TRBJ1-1; no clear D. The germline V gene encodes CDR1 ENHRY and CDR2 SYGVKD. The CDR3 covers 13 residues. CDR3 residues: CAISEQKNTEVFF. In DNA form, the CDR3 reads TGTGCCATCAGTGAACAGAAGAACACTGAAGTTTTCTTT.

This chain links TRBV12-3 or TRBV12-4 with TRBJ2-5; TRBD1 matches 7 bases. J lost 6 bases, V lost 3 bases, and 7 bases had no gene match. This CDR3 contains 14 residues. In DNA, the CDR3 is TGTGCCAGCAGTTTGCAGACAGGGTTGAAGACCCAGTACTTC. Protein product: CASSLQTGLKTQYF.

This sequence joins TRBV28 and TRBJ2-7; D gene uncertain. V shed 6 bases and J shed 3 bases, with 12 bases lying between them. This CDR3 contains 13 residues. Germline V gene data show CDR1 as MDHEN and CDR2 as SYDVKM. CDR3 amino acids: CASRDPQIYEQYF. In DNA form, the CDR3 reads TGTGCCAGCAGGGACCCCCAGATCTACGAGCAGTACTTC.

This clonotype showed up many times. The chain couples TRBV5-1 to TRBJ2-1; maybe TRBD2 (6 bases). Trimming stripped 0 bases from V and 4 bases from J, with 14 bases between. Germline V lookup: CDR1 SGHRS, CDR2 YFSETQ. The CDR3 runs 16 residues. CDR3 coding DNA: TGCGCCAGCAGCTTGGATGTTACGCGGGGTTACAATGAGCAGTTCTTC. Protein sequence: CASSLDVTRGYNEQFF.

V is TRBV6-2 or TRBV6-3 and J is TRBJ2-1; D is perhaps TRBD2 (5 bases). Trimming took 7 bases from V and 14 from J, leaving 15 bases between them. The CDR3 runs to 11 residues. CDR1 is MNHEY, CDR2 SVGEGT, per germline. The CDR3 here is CASNQGGAEFF. The CDR3 DNA is TGTGCCAGCAACCAAGGCGGAGCGGAGTTCTTC.

In this sample, this clonotype turned up many times. J is TRBJ1-2 and V is TRBV5-6, with D tentatively TRBD1 (6 bases). V shed 2 bases and J shed 4 bases, with 9 bases lying between them. The CDR3 consists of 13 residues. The V gene's germline CDR1 is SGHDT and CDR2 YYEEEE. The CDR3 is CASSLGGSYGYTF. The CDR3 DNA reads as TGTGCCAGCAGCTTAGGGGGGTCCTATGGCTACACCTTC.

The chain couples TRBV4-3 to TRBJ2-1; D ambiguous. V was cut by 1 base and J by 0 bases, with 13 bases left in between. The germline V gene has CDR1 LGHNA and CDR2 YSLEER. This CDR3 has 17 residues. In DNA form, the CDR3 reads TGCGCCAGCAGCCAAGGGTCGGTACCCAACTCCTACAATGAGCAGTTCTTC. Translating gives CASSQGSVPNSYNEQFF.

The sample holds many counts of this clonotype. This chain connects TRBV7-2 to TRBJ2-7; TRBD2 agrees at 10 bases. Germline loops: CDR1 SGHTA, CDR2 FQGNSA. This CDR3 has 14 amino acids. Trimming at V came to 0 bases and at J to 6 bases, leaving 2 bases not matched to a gene. The CDR3 DNA reads TGTGCCAGCAGCTTAGCGCCTAGCGGGAGCGAGCAGTACTTC. Translated, it gives CASSLAPSGSEQYF.

This clonotype was counted ten times or more. The gene calls are TRBV4-3 and TRBJ2-1; TRBD2 matches at 7 bases. Germline assignment: CDR1 LGHNA and CDR2 YSLEER. This CDR3 has 14 amino acids. Trimming at V came to 1 base and at J to 6 bases, leaving 3 bases not matched to a gene. CDR3: CASSQGGGPNEQFF. In DNA, the CDR3 is TGCGCCAGCAGCCAAGGGGGAGGGCCCAATGAGCAGTTCTTC.

This clonotype was picked up a small number of times. The chain carries TRBV12-3 or TRBV12-4 and TRBJ2-7, with 12 nucleotides matching TRBD2. The CDR3 consists of 16 residues. The ends lost 6 bases at V and 1 base at J; junction bases unmatched: 7. As DNA, the CDR3 is TGTGCCAGCAGAATTTCTAGCGGGAGGGCTTCCTACGAGCAGTACTTC. Translation: CASRISSGRASYEQYF.

This clonotype occurred many times. The chain couples TRBV21-1 to TRBJ1-5. TRBV21-1 is termed a pseudogene. This CDR3 has 14 residues. The CDR3 DNA sequence: TGTGCCAGCAGCGTGGATCATAGCAATCAGCCCCAGCATTTT. The encoded protein is CASSVDHSNQPQHF.

This clonotype was seen repeatedly, ten times or more. CDR3 loop: CASSLSISGRAGNNEQFF. The CDR3 nucleotides are TGTGCCAGCAGCTTAAGTATAAGCGGGAGGGCCGGGAACAATGAGCAGTTCTTC. This sequence joins TRBV11-2 and TRBJ2-1, with 10 nucleotides matching TRBD2. The V and J ends lost 2 bases and 5 bases, in that order; junction bases with no gene match: 12. CDR3 size: 18 residues. Germline V gene data show CDR1 as SGHAT and CDR2 as FQNNGV.

This clonotype occurred many times. The chain uses TRBV7-9 and TRBJ1-2; D may be TRBD1 (5 bases). CDR1 SEHNR and CDR2 FQNEAQ come from the germline V gene (reference sequence). V gave up 5 bases and J gave up 5 bases, with 12 bases separating them. The CDR3 is 13 residues long. The CDR3 bases are TGTGCCAGCAGCCAAGACAGCTCATATGGCTACACCTTC. Residues: CASSQDSSYGYTF.

This clonotype was seen a handful of times. The V call is TRBV7-8, the J call TRBJ2-2; weak D call: TRBD1 (6 bases). Deletions cut 0 bases from V and 3 bases from J, with 11 bases between. The CDR3 is made up of 16 amino acids. Germline V gives CDR1 SGHVS, CDR2 FQNEAQ. Here the CDR3 reads CASSLAAGVDTGELFF. In nucleotides, the CDR3 is TGTGCCAGCAGCTTAGCGGCAGGGGTCGACACCGGGGAGCTGTTTTTT. Full variable domain (missing parts from reference TRBV7-8 and TRBJ2-2): GAGVSQSPRYKVAKRGQDVALRCDPISGHVSLFWYQQALGQGPEFLTYFQNEAQLDKSGLPSDRFFAERPEGSVSTLKIQRTQQEDSAVYLCASSLAAGVDTGELFFGEGSRLTVL.